Shown below are 27 T cell receptor beta chains from a single sample sequenced in a study of neoadjuvant anti-PD-1 for oral cavity cancer. Time point described: after neoadjuvant nivolumab, at surgical resection. Produced via immunoSEQ multiplex PCR; TCRdb's table is partial and in-frame only. The sample holds roughly 9,600 clones; over 65% are singletons and the top ten take about 4%. This specimen consisted of PBMCs, obtained after nivolumab (anti-PD-1) treatment. Receptors were obtained from a person aged 35-79 years with oral cavity squamous cell carcinoma.

V usage is TRBV7-2 and J usage is TRBJ1-4, with 7 bases identical to TRBD1. CDR3 length equals 15 residues. Looked up from germline, CDR1 is SGHTA and CDR2 is FQGNSA. The junction had 14 bases not matched to a gene; V was cut back by 8 bases and J by 8 bases. This chain's CDR3 is CASLPLGGGDEKLFF. As DNA, the CDR3 is TGTGCCAGCCTCCCCCTAGGAGGGGGCGACGAAAAACTGTTTTTT. Full variable domain (missing parts from reference TRBV7-2 and TRBJ1-4): GAGVSQSPSNKVTEKGKDVELRCDPISGHTALYWYRQSLGQGLEFLIYFQGNSAPDKSGLPSDRFSAERTGGSVSTLTIQRTQQEDSAVYLCASLPLGGGDEKLFFGSGTQLSVL.

This clone has a handful of counts. This chain connects TRBV11-2 to TRBJ1-6; 9 nucleotides agree with TRBD1. The length of the CDR3 is 13 residues. V trimming: 5 bases; J trimming: 8 bases; junction bases outside the gene matches: 1. CDR1 SGHAT and CDR2 FQNNGV come from the germline V gene. CDR3 amino acids: CASSRDRDSPLHF. The CDR3 nucleotides read TGTGCCAGCAGCCGGGACAGGGATTCACCCCTCCACTTT.

The chain employs TRBV5-4 and TRBJ2-3, with D unclear. The V end was cut by 4 bases, the J end by 2 bases, with 14 bases between. Germline loops: CDR1 SGHNT, CDR2 YYREEE (reference sequence). The CDR3 length is 15 residues. The CDR3 DNA sequence: TGTGCCAGCAGCGCCGGGTCTCGGCCCACAGATACGCAGTATTTT. The encoded protein is CASSAGSRPTDTQYF. Full variable domain (outside the CDR3, taken from reference TRBV5-4 and TRBJ2-3): ETGVTQSPTHLIKTRGQQVTLRCSSQSGHNTVSWYQQALGQGPQFIFQYYREEENGRGNFPPRFSGLQFPNYSSELNVNALELDDSALYLCASSAGSRPTDTQYFGPGTRLTVL.

This clone was counted a few times. V is TRBV6-1 and J is TRBJ1-5; possible D gene TRBD1, 5 bases. V was shortened by 7 bases and J by 2 bases, with 15 bases between the two germline ends. The CDR3 loop spans 15 amino acids. Germline-derived CDR1 and CDR2 are MNHNS and SASEGT. CDR3 nucleotide sequence: TGTGCCAGCACCCAGTGGGGGGTGGGCAATCAGCCCCAGCATTTT. Residues: CASTQWGVGNQPQHF.

A few counts support this clone. The V and J genes are TRBV11-2 and TRBJ2-1; D remains unclear. The CDR3 sequence is 11 residues long. Trimming left V 10 bases short and J 3 bases short, with 7 bases between. Germline-derived CDR1 and CDR2 are SGHAT and FQNNGV. The CDR3 nucleotides are TGTGCCACCCGGAGCTACAATGAGCAGTTCTTC. This sequence encodes CATRSYNEQFF.

This clone was seen a few times. The chain joins TRBV5-1 to TRBJ2-5; 8 bases line up with TRBD1. Trimming took 0 bases from V and 3 from J; bases not matched to a gene: 1. CDR1 SGHRS and CDR2 YFSETQ come from the germline V gene. This CDR3 comprises 14 residues. The CDR3 loop reads CASSLVTGEETQYF. In DNA form, the CDR3 reads TGCGCCAGCAGCTTGGTGACAGGGGAAGAGACCCAGTACTTC.

This CDR3 is CASSLVGDRSSYEQYF. The CDR3 nucleotides read TGTGCCAGCAGCTTAGTTGGAGACCGAAGCTCCTACGAGCAGTACTTC. V gene TRBV7-2 combines with J gene TRBJ2-7; D is undetermined. Germline loops: CDR1 SGHTA, CDR2 FQGNSA. The V and J ends lost 1 base and 0 bases respectively, with 13 bases between them. The CDR3 is 16 residues long.

This clone was seen only once. The V gene is TRBV5-4, the J gene TRBJ2-2, with D maybe TRBD2 (6 bases). V gave up 2 bases and J gave up 0 bases, with 17 bases separating them. The CDR3 extends over 18 amino acids. CDR1 and CDR2 (germline): SGHNT, YYREEE (reference sequence). The CDR3 region is CASSFGGWTAANTGELFF. The CDR3, as DNA: TGTGCCAGCAGCTTTGGGGGGTGGACGGCAGCGAACACCGGGGAGCTGTTTTTT.

This clone was seen just once. V and J are TRBV5-1 and TRBJ2-3, with TRBD2 matching over 14 bases. The CDR3 has 17 residues. J gave up 3 bases and V 4 bases, and 7 bases lay outside the gene matches. CDR1 SGHRS and CDR2 YFSETQ come from the germline V gene. CDR3 sequence reads: CASSPLRTSGRTDTQYF. The CDR3 coding sequence is TGCGCCAGCAGCCCCCTAAGGACTAGCGGGAGGACAGATACGCAGTATTTT.

V and J are TRBV19 and TRBJ2-7; TRBD1 might be the D (6 bases). V lost 10 bases, J lost 2 bases, and 9 bases lay in between. Germline V gene sequence: CDR1 LNHDA, CDR2 SQIVND (reference sequence). This CDR3 comprises 11 residues. CDR3 DNA: TGTGCCACCCGACAGGCCTACGAGCAGTACTTC. This translates into CATRQAYEQYF. Combining the CDR3 with reference TRBV19 and TRBJ2-7 gives the whole variable domain DGGITQSPKYLFRKEGQNVTLSCEQNLNHDAMYWYRQDPGQGLRLIYYSQIVNDFQKGDIAEGYSVSREKKESFPLTVTSAQKNPTAFYLCATRQAYEQYFGPGTRLTVT.

The CDR3 here is CASSEPSGAAKAFF. The CDR3 DNA reads TGTGCCAGCAGTGAACCGTCGGGGGCGGCTAAAGCTTTCTTT. V is TRBV6-1 and J is TRBJ1-1; TRBD1 is a possible D gene (6 bases). This CDR3 contains 14 residues. The V end lost 2 bases, the J end lost 9 bases, and 16 bases lay between the germline ends. Germline assignment: CDR1 MNHNS and CDR2 SASEGT.

The chain is built from TRBV7-9 and TRBJ2-7; a possible D gene is TRBD1 (6 bases). Germline CDR1 SEHNR, CDR2 FQNEAQ (reference sequence). Trimming removed 5 bases at V and 3 bases at J, with 8 bases between. The CDR3 runs 12 residues. Written as DNA, the CDR3 is TGTGCCAGCAGCCGGACAGACTACGAGCAGTACTTC. Translated: CASSRTDYEQYF.

The V call is TRBV28, the J call TRBJ2-3, with 11 positions matching TRBD2. Germline CDR1 reads MDHEN; CDR2 reads SYDVKM. Trimming removed 11 bases from V and 3 bases from J; junction bases left unmatched: 10. CDR3 size: 15 residues. CDR3 nucleotide sequence: TGTGCCTACGGCCTAGCGGGAGGTAGGACAGATACGCAGTATTTT. This translates into CAYGLAGGRTDTQYF. The variable domain in full, with the rest retrieved from reference TRBV28 and TRBJ2-3, is DVKVTQSSRYLVKRTGEKVFLECVQDMDHENMFWYRQDPGLGLRLIYFSYDVKMKEKGDIPEGYSVSREKKERFSLILESASTNQTSMYLCAYGLAGGRTDTQYFGPGTRLTVL.

The CDR3 DNA reads as TGTGCCAGCTACGAAAGGGGTAGCAATCAGCCCCAGCATTTT. It is translated as CASYERGSNQPQHF. The V and J genes are TRBV28 and TRBJ1-5, with D maybe TRBD1 (5 bases). Trimming stripped 8 bases from V and 0 bases from J, with 11 bases between. The germline CDR1 and CDR2 sequences are MDHEN and SYDVKM. CDR3 length equals 14 residues.

This clone showed up just once. V gene TRBV9 combines with J gene TRBJ1-1; D may be TRBD1 (5 bases). Trimming shortened V by 4 bases and J by 3 bases, and 16 bases separated the two germline ends. The length of the CDR3 is 15 residues. Looked up from germline, CDR1 is SGDLS and CDR2 is YYNGEE. The CDR3: CASSRHQGTDTEAFF. The CDR3 DNA reads TGTGCCAGCAGCAGACACCAGGGAACGGACACTGAAGCTTTCTTT.

The chain links TRBV5-1 to TRBJ1-2; TRBD1 agrees at 7 bases. The CDR3 extends over 13 amino acids. The trim removed 3 bases at V and 3 bases at J, leaving 2 bases unmatched. Germline V gene data show CDR1 as SGHRS and CDR2 as YFSETQ. DNA of the CDR3: TGCGCCAGCAGCTCAGACAGGGACTATGGCTACACCTTC. Its translation is CASSSDRDYGYTF.

The V gene is TRBV2, the J gene TRBJ1-2; D uncertain. CDR3 length: 11 residues. Germline CDR1 is SNHLY and CDR2 is FYNNEI. Trimming cost V 6 bases and J 8 bases, with 10 bases left between them. The CDR3 DNA follows: TGTGCCAGCAGGTCGGTACAGGGCTACACCTTC. It yields the protein CASRSVQGYTF.

V gene TRBV28 combines with J gene TRBJ1-4; possible D gene TRBD1, 6 bases. The germline gives CDR1 MDHEN, CDR2 SYDVKM. The CDR3 length is 11 residues. CDR3 residues: CVAQGNEKLFF. CDR3 coding DNA: TGTGTTGCACAGGGAAATGAAAAACTGTTTTTT.

The CDR3 region has the DNA TGCGCCAGCAGCCTCGGGACTAGCGGAGATACGCAGTATTTT. Encoded protein: CASSLGTSGDTQYF. This chain connects TRBV5-1 to TRBJ2-3, with 11 bases identical to TRBD2. V trimming: 4 bases; J trimming: 5 bases; junction bases outside the gene matches: 3. The CDR3 contains 14 residues. Per germline, CDR1 SGHRS and CDR2 YFSETQ.

The chain combines TRBV2 with TRBJ1-5; D is possibly TRBD1 (6 bases). CDR1 and CDR2 from the germline V gene are SNHLY and FYNNEI. The CDR3 runs to 16 residues. Trimming left V 5 bases short and J 5 bases short, with 19 bases between. In DNA form, the CDR3 reads TGTGCCAGCAGTCTTCGTGGGGGGCAGGGAGATCAGCCCCAGCATTTT. It specifies CASSLRGGQGDQPQHF.

This rearrangement joins TRBV19 to TRBJ2-1; 9 positions match TRBD2. The V and J ends lost 5 bases and 2 bases, in that order; junction bases with no gene match: 13. Germline V gives CDR1 LNHDA, CDR2 SQIVND (reference sequence). The CDR3 covers 18 residues. The CDR3 nucleotides are TGTGCCAGTAGTTCCCCGAGGGGGGTAGCGGGAGCCTACAATGAGCAGTTCTTC. It specifies CASSSPRGVAGAYNEQFF.

The chain couples TRBV11-2 to TRBJ1-1; D call uncertain. Trimming stripped 1 base from V and 0 bases from J, with 9 bases between. The CDR3 totals 15 residues. From germline, CDR1 is SGHAT and CDR2 FQNNGV. DNA for the CDR3: TGTGCCAGCAGCTTAGTGGTAGGGATGAACACTGAAGCTTTCTTT. Its translation: CASSLVVGMNTEAFF.

The chain recombines TRBV9 with TRBJ1-3, with D hard to call. Germline V lookup: CDR1 SGDLS, CDR2 YYNGEE. CDR3 size: 15 residues. The V end lost 1 base, the J end lost 0 bases, and 8 bases lay between the germline ends. Written as DNA, the CDR3 is TGTGCCAGCAGCGTAAAATCAGGCTCTGGAAACACCATATATTTT. It translates to CASSVKSGSGNTIYF.

The V gene is TRBV7-8, the J gene TRBJ1-2; the D is unclear. The CDR3 runs 14 residues. V lost 1 base, J lost 4 bases, and 10 bases lay in between. Per the germline V gene, CDR1 is SGHVS and CDR2 is FQNEAQ. The CDR3 reads CASSLVKGGYGYTF. In nucleotides, the CDR3 is TGTGCCAGCAGCTTAGTTAAGGGCGGCTATGGCTACACCTTC.

The chain joins TRBV6-5 to TRBJ2-2, with 7 bases lining up with TRBD1. The CDR3 is 14 amino acids. After removal of 6 bases from V and 3 bases from J, the junction contained 4 bases not matched to a gene. The germline gives CDR1 MNHEY, CDR2 SVGAGI. The CDR3 nucleotides are TGTGCCAGCAGACCTAGGGGGCACACCGGGGAGCTGTTTTTT. Protein product: CASRPRGHTGELFF.

Regarding this clone: Relative to the germline gene, one junction end is altered; a read error may explain this. This chain connects TRBV2 to TRBJ2-7; possibly TRBD1 for D (5 bases). Per germline, CDR1 SNHLY and CDR2 FYNNEI. The CDR3 loop spans 12 amino acids. Here the CDR3 DNA reads TGTGTCAGCAGTGTCGACAGCTACGAGCAGTACTTC. Amino acid sequence: CVSSVDSYEQYF. Full variable domain (rest looked up from reference TRBV2 and TRBJ2-7): EPEVTQTPSHQVTQMGQEVILRCVPISNHLYFYWYRQILGQKVEFLVSFYNNEISEKSEIFDDQFSVERPDGSNFTLKIRSTKLEDSAMYFCVSSVDSYEQYFGPGTRLTVT.

This clone was seen just once. V gene TRBV30 combines with J gene TRBJ2-3, with 7 bases lining up with TRBD2. The CDR3 length is 14 residues. V trimming: 2 bases; J trimming: 4 bases; junction bases outside the gene matches: 6. Looked up from germline, CDR1 is GTSNPN and CDR2 is SVGIG (reference sequence). As DNA, the CDR3 is TGTGCCTGGAGTAGCGGGACTTTCGCAGATACGCAGTATTTT. Translation gives CAWSSGTFADTQYF.